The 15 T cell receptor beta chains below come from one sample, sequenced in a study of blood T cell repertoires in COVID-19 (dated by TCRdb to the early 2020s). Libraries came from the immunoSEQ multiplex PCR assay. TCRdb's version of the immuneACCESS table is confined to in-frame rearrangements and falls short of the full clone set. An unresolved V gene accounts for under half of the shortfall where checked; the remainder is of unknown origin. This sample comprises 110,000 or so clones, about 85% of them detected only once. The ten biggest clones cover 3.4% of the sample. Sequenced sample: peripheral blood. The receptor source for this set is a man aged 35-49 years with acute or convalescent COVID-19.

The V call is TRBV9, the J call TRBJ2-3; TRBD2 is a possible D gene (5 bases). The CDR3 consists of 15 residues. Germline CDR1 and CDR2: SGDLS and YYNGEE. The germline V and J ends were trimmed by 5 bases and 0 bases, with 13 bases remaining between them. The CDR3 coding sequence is TGTGCCAGCAGTCAGGACTGGGAGAGCACAGATACGCAGTATTTT. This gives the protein CASSQDWESTDTQYF.

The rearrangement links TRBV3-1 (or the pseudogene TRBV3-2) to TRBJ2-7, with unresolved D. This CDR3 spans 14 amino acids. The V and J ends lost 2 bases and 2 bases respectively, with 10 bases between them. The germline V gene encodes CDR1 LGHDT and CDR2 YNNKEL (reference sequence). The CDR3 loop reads CASSQLPGTYEQYF. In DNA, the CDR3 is TGTGCCAGCAGCCAACTCCCAGGCACCTACGAGCAGTACTTC.

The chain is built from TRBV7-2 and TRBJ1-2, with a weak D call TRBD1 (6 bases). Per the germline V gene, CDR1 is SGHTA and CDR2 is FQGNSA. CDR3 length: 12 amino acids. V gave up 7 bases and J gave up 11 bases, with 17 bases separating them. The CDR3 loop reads CASTSQGMGYTF. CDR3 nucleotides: TGTGCCAGCACCTCACAGGGAATGGGTTACACCTTC.

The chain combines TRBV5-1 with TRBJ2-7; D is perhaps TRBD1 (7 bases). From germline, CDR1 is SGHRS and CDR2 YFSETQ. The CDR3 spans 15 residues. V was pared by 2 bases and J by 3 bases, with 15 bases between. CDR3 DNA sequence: TGCGCCAGCAGCTTAACAGGGGAGGATATCTACGAGCAGTACTTC. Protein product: CASSLTGEDIYEQYF.

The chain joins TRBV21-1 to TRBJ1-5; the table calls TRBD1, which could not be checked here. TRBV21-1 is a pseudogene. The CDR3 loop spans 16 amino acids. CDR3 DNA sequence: TGTGCCAGCAGCAAAGACGGACAGGGGGCAAATCAGCCCCAGCATTTT. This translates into CASSKDGQGANQPQHF.

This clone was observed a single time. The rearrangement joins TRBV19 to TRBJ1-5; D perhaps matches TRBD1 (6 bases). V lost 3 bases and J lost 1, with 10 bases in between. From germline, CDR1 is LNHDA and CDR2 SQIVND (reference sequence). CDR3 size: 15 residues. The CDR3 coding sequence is TGTGCCAGTAGTATCTTTGGACAGAGCAATCAGCCCCAGCATTTT. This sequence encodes CASSIFGQSNQPQHF.

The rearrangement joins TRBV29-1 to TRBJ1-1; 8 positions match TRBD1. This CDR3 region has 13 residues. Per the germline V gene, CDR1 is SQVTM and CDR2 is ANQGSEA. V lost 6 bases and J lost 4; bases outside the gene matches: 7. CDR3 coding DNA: TGCAGCGTGCCTGATACAGGGGGCACTGAAGCTTTCTTT. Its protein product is CSVPDTGGTEAFF.

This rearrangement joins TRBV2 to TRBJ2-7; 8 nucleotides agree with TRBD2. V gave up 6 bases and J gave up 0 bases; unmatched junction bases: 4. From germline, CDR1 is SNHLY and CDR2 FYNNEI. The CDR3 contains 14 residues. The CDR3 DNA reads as TGTGCCAGCAGGGGCGGGGGGAGCTCCTACGAGCAGTACTTC. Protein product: CASRGGGSSYEQYF.

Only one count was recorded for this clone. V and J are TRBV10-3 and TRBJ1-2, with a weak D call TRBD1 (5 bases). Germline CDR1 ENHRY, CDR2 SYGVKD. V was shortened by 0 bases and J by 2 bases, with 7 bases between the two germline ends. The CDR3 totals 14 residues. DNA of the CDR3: TGTGCCATCAGTGAGTCGGCAGGGAACTATGGCTACACCTTC. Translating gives CAISESAGNYGYTF.

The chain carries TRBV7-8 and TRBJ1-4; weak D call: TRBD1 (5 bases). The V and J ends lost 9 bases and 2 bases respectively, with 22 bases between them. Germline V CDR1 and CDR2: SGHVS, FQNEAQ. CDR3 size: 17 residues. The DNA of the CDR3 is TGTGCCAGGCATAGACAGTTAGGCGGCACGACTAATGAAAAACTGTTTTTT. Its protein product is CARHRQLGGTTNEKLFF.

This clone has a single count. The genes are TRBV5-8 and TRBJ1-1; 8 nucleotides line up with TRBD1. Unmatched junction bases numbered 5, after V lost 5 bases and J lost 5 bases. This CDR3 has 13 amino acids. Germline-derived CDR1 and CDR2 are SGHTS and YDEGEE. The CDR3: CASRAGGLTEAFF. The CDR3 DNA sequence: TGTGCCAGCAGAGCAGGGGGCTTGACTGAAGCTTTCTTT.

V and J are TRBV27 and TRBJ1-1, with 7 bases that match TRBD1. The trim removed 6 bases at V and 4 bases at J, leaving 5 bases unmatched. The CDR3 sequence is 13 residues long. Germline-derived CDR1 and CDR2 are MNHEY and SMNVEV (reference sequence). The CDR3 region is CASSTPGGTEAFF. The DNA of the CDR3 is TGTGCCAGCAGCACCCCAGGGGGCACTGAAGCTTTCTTT.

The DNA for the CDR3 is TGTGCCAGCAGCTTTATCTTTCTTCAGGGGGCCCATGAGCAGTTCTTC. Encoded protein: CASSFIFLQGAHEQFF. This chain connects TRBV5-8 to TRBJ2-1, with 8 bases identical to TRBD1. V shed 2 bases, J shed 8 bases, and the junction held 12 bases outside the gene matches. CDR1 is SGHTS and CDR2 is YDEGEE in the germline V gene. The CDR3 consists of 16 residues.

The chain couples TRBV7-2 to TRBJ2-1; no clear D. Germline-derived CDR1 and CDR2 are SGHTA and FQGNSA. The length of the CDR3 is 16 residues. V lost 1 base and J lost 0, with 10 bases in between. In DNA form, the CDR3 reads TGTGCCAGCAGCTTAGATGCGCTAAGCTCCTACAATGAGCAGTTCTTC. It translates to CASSLDALSSYNEQFF.

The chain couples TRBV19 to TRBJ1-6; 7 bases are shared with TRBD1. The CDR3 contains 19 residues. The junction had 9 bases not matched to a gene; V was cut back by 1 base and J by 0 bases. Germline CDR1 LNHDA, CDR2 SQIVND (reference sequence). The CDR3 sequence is CASSIVVTGMNSYNSPLHF. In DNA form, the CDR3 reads TGTGCCAGTAGTATAGTCGTGACAGGGATGAACTCCTATAATTCACCCCTCCACTTT.